This T cell receptor beta chain was sequenced in a study of blood T cell repertoires in COVID-19. CDR1 is MDHEN, CDR2 SYDVKM, per germline. The CDR3 is made up of 14 amino acids. Trimming removed 4 bases from V and 6 bases from J; junction bases left unmatched: 8. Sequencing used immunoSEQ multiplex PCR; TCRdb keeps in-frame clones, though not all of them. The sample has around 180,000 clones, around three quarters seen once. This clonotype was obtained from a man aged 55 to 70 with active or convalescent COVID-19. This chain links TRBV28 with TRBJ1-2; TRBD1 agrees at 7 bases. The sample comprised peripheral blood. In DNA, the CDR3 is TGTGCCAGCAGTTCACCGGGACAGCCTAATGGCTACACCTTC. As protein: CASSSPGQPNGYTF.